The sequence of this TCR beta chain was determined in a study of identical twins. Whole-study findings and limits: Whereas memory repertoires showed no such difference, abundant cord blood beta clonotypes carried fewer insertions.

Trimming cost V 6 bases and J 4 bases, with 15 bases left between them. This CDR3 contains 15 residues. TCRdb called the 5' RACE reads again in MiXCR, with one record for every CDR3 protein. The sample holds 410,000 or so distinct CDR3 sequences, 15% to 20% seen once. This clonotype was detected only a few times. Antigen unknown. This sequence originates from a man aged 50 or older in good health. J is TRBJ2-2 and V is TRBV12-3 or TRBV12-4, with D possibly TRBD2 on 5 matching bases. Sequences were obtained from naive T cells sorted from blood. The CDR3 sequence: CASRPSTSPTGELFF. The DNA of the CDR3 is TGTGCCAGCAGACCCTCTACTAGTCCCACCGGGGAGCTGTTTTTT.